The present T cell receptor beta chain was sequenced within a study of response to subunit inactivated influenza vaccine listed by TCRdb under 2018. Broadly, across the study: The study used deep quantitative T cell receptor repertoire profiling to track responses to a trivalent subunit inactivated influenza vaccine.

Libraries were prepared through RT-PCR. Instrument used: Illumina HiSeq 2500. The raw public data were reprocessed by TCRdb itself: fastp quality trimming at Q25, MiXCR clonotype calling, in-frame beta chains only. Entries are consolidated by CDR3 protein sequence, retaining the most common genes and DNA. The sample table contains around 540,000 distinct CDR3 sequences; only one count was recorded for approximately 12% of them. Together, the top ten hold about a tenth of the sample. This clonotype was seen at least ten times. Its specific antigen is unknown. The record has no base qualities; no much larger clone is one base away. Results the study describes overall, beyond this receptor: It was suggested by the authors that each seasonal influenza vaccination may recruit only a limited number of new T cells.

The sample consisted of PBMCs from blood, taken on the day of vaccination. This TCR came from a man aged 45-65 years who received an inactivated influenza vaccine. Donor details come from another sample of the same person, matched by shared clones.

This receptor carries the CDR3 CSGIPYSVPGNEQFF. The bases are TGCAGTGGAATACCCTATAGCGTCCCGGGCAATGAGCAGTTCTTC. Recombination connected TRBV20-1 to TRBJ2-1, with TRBD2 tentatively as D gene (5 bases match). The CDR3, from cysteine to phenylalanine, totals 15 residues. The read is trimmed to its CDR3 DNA, 45 bases read in frame from base 1. CDR1 and CDR2, looked up from the germline V gene (reference sequence), are DFQATT and SNEGSKA. V gives up 7 bases and J gives up 6 bases, and the segment between their germline ends measures 22 bases.